A selection of T cell receptor beta chains follows, all from one sample in a study of cytomegalovirus exposure and HLA in healthy donors. The repertoire was sequenced with immunoSEQ multiplex PCR; TCRdb's copy has only in-frame clones and lacks some. Of 110,000 or so clones in the sample, around 73% were seen once. Input material: PBMCs. The receptors here all came from a woman aged 25 to 39 in good health and CMV-seropositive. Both conserved end residues are part of each CDR3. Each record gives: J gene, V gene, D gene, clone size, CDR3 protein, CDR3 DNA. D genes are given only for firm matches. The listing skips clone size in some rows; elsewhere it reads once, few, many or a size class.

J gene: TRBJ2-2
V gene: TRBV5-4
D gene: -
clone size: -
CDR3 protein: CASSWSTGELFF
CDR3 DNA: TGTGCCAGCAGCTGGAGCACCGGGGAGCTGTTTTTT

J gene: TRBJ1-3
V gene: TRBV11-3
D gene: -
clone size: -
CDR3 protein: CASSTGLDTIYF
CDR3 DNA: TGTGCCAGCAGCACAGGGTTAGACACCATATATTTT

J gene: TRBJ2-2
V gene: TRBV5-1
D gene: TRBD2
clone size: once
CDR3 protein: CASSFSSGGLTGELFF
CDR3 DNA: TGCGCCAGCAGCTTCTCGAGCGGGGGCCTTACCGGGGAGCTGTTTTTT

J gene: TRBJ1-2
V gene: TRBV18
D gene: -
clone size: once
CDR3 protein: CASSPPGVGGYTF
CDR3 DNA: TGTGCCAGCTCACCACCAGGGGTTGGTGGCTACACCTTC

J gene: TRBJ1-1
V gene: TRBV11-3
D gene: TRBD1
clone size: -
CDR3 protein: CASSELPGQGVTEAFF
CDR3 DNA: TGTGCCAGCAGCGAACTGCCGGGACAGGGTGTTACTGAAGCTTTCTTT

J gene: TRBJ2-7
V gene: TRBV9
D gene: -
clone size: once
CDR3 protein: CASSVGDSEQYF
CDR3 DNA: TGTGCCAGCAGCGTAGGCGACTCCGAGCAGTACTTC

J gene: TRBJ2-7
V gene: TRBV15
D gene: TRBD2
clone size: -
CDR3 protein: CATSRVQGEGREQYF
CDR3 DNA: TGTGCCACCAGCAGAGTGCAAGGGGAGGGCCGCGAGCAGTACTTC

J gene: TRBJ2-1
V gene: TRBV6-5
D gene: -
clone size: -
CDR3 protein: CASSSPAGTSRNEQFF
CDR3 DNA: TGTGCCAGCAGTTCACCAGCCGGGACATCCCGGAATGAGCAGTTCTTC

J gene: TRBJ1-6
V gene: TRBV27
D gene: TRBD1
clone size: -
CDR3 protein: CASSLIQGSSPLHF
CDR3 DNA: TGTGCCAGCAGTTTGATACAGGGGAGTTCACCCCTCCACTTT

J gene: TRBJ1-1
V gene: TRBV7-2
D gene: -
clone size: -
CDR3 protein: CASSLDSGRRTEAFF
CDR3 DNA: TGTGCCAGCAGCTTAGATTCAGGGCGAAGGACTGAAGCTTTCTTT

J gene: TRBJ2-3
V gene: TRBV5-1
D gene: -
clone size: -
CDR3 protein: CASSLGGGGADTQYF
CDR3 DNA: TGCGCCAGCAGCTTGGGTGGAGGGGGCGCAGATACGCAGTATTTT

J gene: TRBJ2-1
V gene: TRBV2
D gene: TRBD1
clone size: -
CDR3 protein: CASSGGQGGYNEQFF
CDR3 DNA: TGTGCCAGCAGTGGAGGACAGGGGGGATACAATGAGCAGTTCTTC

J gene: TRBJ2-5
V gene: TRBV6-1
D gene: TRBD2
clone size: -
CDR3 protein: CASSEWEGRYETQYF
CDR3 DNA: TGTGCCAGCAGTGAATGGGAGGGAAGGTACGAGACCCAGTACTTC

J gene: TRBJ2-3
V gene: TRBV11-3
D gene: -
clone size: -
CDR3 protein: CASSQDGTSTDTQYF
CDR3 DNA: TGTGCCAGCAGTCAAGACGGGACTAGCACAGATACGCAGTATTTT

J gene: TRBJ1-1
V gene: TRBV6-1
D gene: -
clone size: -
CDR3 protein: CASDSPENTEAFF
CDR3 DNA: TGTGCCAGCGATAGCCCCGAGAACACTGAAGCTTTCTTT

J gene: TRBJ1-2
V gene: TRBV19
D gene: TRBD1
clone size: few
CDR3 protein: CASSIGDRFYGYTF
CDR3 DNA: TGTGCCAGTAGTATAGGGGACAGGTTCTATGGCTACACCTTC

J gene: TRBJ1-1
V gene: TRBV19
D gene: -
clone size: -
CDR3 protein: CASSIYGEAFF
CDR3 DNA: TGTGCCAGTAGTATCTACGGTGAAGCTTTCTTT

J gene: TRBJ2-5
V gene: TRBV2
D gene: -
clone size: -
CDR3 protein: CASRGTLQETQYF
CDR3 DNA: TGTGCCAGCAGAGGGACACTCCAAGAGACCCAGTACTTC

J gene: TRBJ2-7
V gene: TRBV28
D gene: -
clone size: -
CDR3 protein: CASSLTGSYEQYF
CDR3 DNA: TGTGCCAGCAGTTTAACGGGAAGCTACGAGCAGTACTTC

J gene: TRBJ1-5
V gene: TRBV27
D gene: -
clone size: -
CDR3 protein: CASRGFSNQPQHF
CDR3 DNA: TGTGCCAGTAGAGGGTTCAGCAATCAGCCCCAGCATTTT

J gene: TRBJ2-1
V gene: TRBV29-1
D gene: -
clone size: -
CDR3 protein: CSVDWASGYSYNEQFF
CDR3 DNA: TGCAGCGTTGATTGGGCGAGCGGGTACTCCTACAATGAGCAGTTCTTC

J gene: TRBJ2-3
V gene: TRBV5-1
D gene: TRBD2
clone size: -
CDR3 protein: CASSLLPGGDTQYF
CDR3 DNA: TGCGCCAGCAGCTTGCTTCCGGGAGGGGATACGCAGTATTTT

J gene: TRBJ2-2
V gene: TRBV7-3
D gene: TRBD2
clone size: -
CDR3 protein: CASSLSGLAGGRRTGELFF
CDR3 DNA: TGTGCCAGCAGCTTATCGGGACTAGCGGGGGGGCGTCGCACCGGGGAGCTGTTTTTT

J gene: TRBJ1-3
V gene: TRBV5-1
D gene: TRBD1
clone size: -
CDR3 protein: CASSSGTGDVSGNTIYF
CDR3 DNA: TGCGCCAGCAGTTCCGGGACAGGCGACGTCTCTGGAAACACCATATATTTT

J gene: TRBJ2-7
V gene: TRBV6-1
D gene: TRBD2
clone size: -
CDR3 protein: CASRGTSGPYEQYF
CDR3 DNA: TGTGCCAGCAGGGGGACTAGCGGACCATACGAGCAGTACTTC

J gene: TRBJ1-1
V gene: TRBV7-9
D gene: -
clone size: once
CDR3 protein: CASSSTIEPNTEAFF
CDR3 DNA: TGTGCCAGCAGCTCTACCATAGAACCGAACACTGAAGCTTTCTTT

J gene: TRBJ1-1
V gene: TRBV6-4
D gene: -
clone size: -
CDR3 protein: CASSERTDTEAFF
CDR3 DNA: TGTGCCAGCAGTGAACGGACTGACACTGAAGCTTTCTTT

J gene: TRBJ2-5
V gene: TRBV18
D gene: TRBD1
clone size: -
CDR3 protein: CASSLTGVEETQYF
CDR3 DNA: TGTGCCAGCTCACTGACAGGGGTTGAGGAGACCCAGTACTTC

J gene: TRBJ2-7
V gene: TRBV10-2
D gene: -
clone size: -
CDR3 protein: CASSELAVSYEQYF
CDR3 DNA: TGCGCCAGCAGTGAGCTGGCTGTCTCCTACGAGCAGTACTTC

J gene: TRBJ2-7
V gene: TRBV7-7
D gene: TRBD1
clone size: -
CDR3 protein: CASSPQGSHEQYF
CDR3 DNA: TGTGCTAGCAGCCCACAGGGGTCCCACGAGCAGTACTTC

J gene: TRBJ1-2
V gene: TRBV7-9
D gene: -
clone size: once
CDR3 protein: CASSLGSLYGYTF
CDR3 DNA: TGTGCCAGCAGCTTAGGGAGCCTGTATGGCTACACCTTC

J gene: TRBJ1-1
V gene: TRBV5-1
D gene: TRBD1
clone size: -
CDR3 protein: CASRPTNRQGGKSEAFF
CDR3 DNA: TGCGCCAGCAGACCAACCAATCGACAGGGGGGGAAGTCTGAAGCTTTCTTT

J gene: TRBJ2-7
V gene: TRBV25-1
D gene: -
clone size: -
CDR3 protein: CASSEPGVRFYEQYF
CDR3 DNA: TGTGCCAGCAGTGAACCAGGGGTTAGGTTCTACGAGCAGTACTTC

J gene: TRBJ1-5
V gene: TRBV7-2
D gene: TRBD1
clone size: few
CDR3 protein: CASSLTGGDQPQHF
CDR3 DNA: TGTGCCAGCAGCCTTACAGGGGGCGATCAGCCCCAGCATTTT

J gene: TRBJ2-1
V gene: TRBV7-9
D gene: -
clone size: -
CDR3 protein: CASSLQGRNEQFF
CDR3 DNA: TGTGCCAGCAGTCTTCAGGGCCGAAATGAGCAGTTCTTC

J gene: TRBJ2-3
V gene: TRBV29-1
D gene: TRBD1
clone size: -
CDR3 protein: CSVWDRGSNTQYF
CDR3 DNA: TGCAGCGTATGGGACAGGGGGTCAAATACGCAGTATTTT

J gene: TRBJ2-2
V gene: TRBV7-3
D gene: -
clone size: -
CDR3 protein: CASRDIRANTGELFF
CDR3 DNA: TGTGCCAGCAGGGACATCCGGGCGAACACCGGGGAGCTGTTTTTT

J gene: TRBJ2-3
V gene: TRBV18
D gene: -
clone size: -
CDR3 protein: CASSPPSTDTQYF
CDR3 DNA: TGTGCCAGCTCACCCCCAAGCACAGATACGCAGTATTTT

J gene: TRBJ2-1
V gene: TRBV2
D gene: -
clone size: -
CDR3 protein: CASTRDTSYEQFF
CDR3 DNA: TGTGCCAGCACCCGAGATACTAGCTATGAGCAGTTCTTC

J gene: TRBJ2-1
V gene: TRBV4-2
D gene: TRBD2
clone size: -
CDR3 protein: CASSQELERGRAYNEQFF
CDR3 DNA: TGTGCCAGCAGCCAAGAGTTGGAGCGCGGGAGAGCCTACAATGAGCAGTTCTTC

J gene: TRBJ1-2
V gene: TRBV6-1
D gene: -
clone size: -
CDR3 protein: CASSETLGGGSYGYTF
CDR3 DNA: TGTGCCAGCAGTGAAACTCTCGGGGGCGGGAGCTATGGCTACACCTTC

J gene: TRBJ1-2
V gene: TRBV30
D gene: TRBD1
clone size: -
CDR3 protein: CAWGTGGAAGYTF
CDR3 DNA: TGTGCCTGGGGGACAGGGGGCGCGGCGGGCTACACCTTC

J gene: TRBJ2-7
V gene: TRBV30
D gene: -
clone size: -
CDR3 protein: CACDGIGSYEQYF
CDR3 DNA: TGTGCCTGCGATGGTATCGGCTCCTACGAGCAGTACTTC

J gene: TRBJ1-6
V gene: TRBV7-9
D gene: TRBD1
clone size: -
CDR3 protein: CASSFGDRENSPLHF
CDR3 DNA: TGTGCCAGCAGCTTCGGGGACAGGGAAAATTCACCCCTCCACTTT

J gene: TRBJ2-7
V gene: TRBV5-5
D gene: TRBD1
clone size: -
CDR3 protein: CASRSTPGQGAFPPYEQYF
CDR3 DNA: TGTGCCAGCAGATCAACACCGGGACAGGGGGCCTTTCCCCCCTACGAGCAGTACTTC

J gene: TRBJ1-6
V gene: TRBV19
D gene: TRBD1
clone size: -
CDR3 protein: CASTPTGGRGISPPHF
CDR3 DNA: TGTGCCAGTACCCCAACTGGTGGCAGGGGGATTTCACCCCCCCACTTT

J gene: TRBJ1-3
V gene: TRBV5-1
D gene: TRBD1
clone size: -
CDR3 protein: CASSLGDRGGNTIYF
CDR3 DNA: TGCGCCAGCAGCTTGGGGGACAGGGGTGGAAACACCATATATTTT

J gene: TRBJ2-3
V gene: TRBV5-1
D gene: TRBD2
clone size: -
CDR3 protein: CASGPGLAGSDTQYF
CDR3 DNA: TGCGCCAGCGGCCCGGGACTAGCGGGATCAGATACGCAGTATTTT

J gene: TRBJ1-1
V gene: TRBV10-3
D gene: -
clone size: once
CDR3 protein: CATAAGTEAFF
CDR3 DNA: TGTGCCACTGCAGCGGGGACTGAAGCTTTCTTT

J gene: TRBJ1-2
V gene: TRBV7-8
D gene: -
clone size: -
CDR3 protein: CASSLDSSNYGYTF
CDR3 DNA: TGTGCCAGCAGCTTAGACAGTTCCAACTATGGCTACACCTTC

J gene: TRBJ2-6
V gene: TRBV29-1
D gene: TRBD2
clone size: -
CDR3 protein: CSVTSGGSGANVLTF
CDR3 DNA: TGCAGCGTTACTAGCGGGGGCTCTGGGGCCAACGTCCTGACTTTC

J gene: TRBJ1-5
V gene: TRBV6-6
D gene: -
clone size: once
CDR3 protein: CASKTQVLQPQHF
CDR3 DNA: TGTGCCAGCAAAACACAGGTTCTTCAGCCCCAGCATTTT

J gene: TRBJ1-5
V gene: TRBV7-6
D gene: TRBD1
clone size: -
CDR3 protein: CASSLASGTVSNQPQHF
CDR3 DNA: TGTGCCAGCAGCTTAGCCTCCGGGACAGTCAGCAATCAGCCCCAGCATTTT

J gene: TRBJ1-5
V gene: TRBV5-5
D gene: -
clone size: once
CDR3 protein: CASNSGGSSNQPQHF
CDR3 DNA: TGTGCCAGCAACTCAGGCGGGTCTAGCAATCAGCCCCAGCATTTT

J gene: TRBJ2-3
V gene: TRBV11-2
D gene: TRBD2
clone size: -
CDR3 protein: CASRRSGGRPDTQYF
CDR3 DNA: TGTGCCAGCAGAAGGAGCGGGGGGAGACCAGATACGCAGTATTTT

J gene: TRBJ2-2
V gene: TRBV19
D gene: TRBD2
clone size: -
CDR3 protein: CASGTSGSFGELFF
CDR3 DNA: TGTGCCAGCGGGACTAGCGGGTCTTTCGGGGAGCTGTTTTTT